This TCR beta chain was identified during a study of blood T cell repertoires in COVID-19. Study overall: From the United States, Italy and Spain came samples of acute and convalescent COVID-19.

Produced via immunoSEQ multiplex PCR; TCRdb's table is partial and in-frame only. The table includes about 98,000 clones, around nine tenths detected once. Trimming removed 0 bases at V and 1 base at J, with 7 bases between. Germline V gives CDR1 KGHSY, CDR2 FQNENV. CDR3 length: 15 amino acids. The chain joins TRBV16 to TRBJ1-5, with D perhaps TRBD1 (6 bases). This TCR was sampled from a man aged 45 to 65 with active or convalescent COVID-19. Material for sequencing was peripheral blood. This CDR3 reads CASSQSGQSNQPQHF. Written as DNA, the CDR3 is TGTGCCAGCAGCCAATCTGGACAGAGCAATCAGCCCCAGCATTTT.